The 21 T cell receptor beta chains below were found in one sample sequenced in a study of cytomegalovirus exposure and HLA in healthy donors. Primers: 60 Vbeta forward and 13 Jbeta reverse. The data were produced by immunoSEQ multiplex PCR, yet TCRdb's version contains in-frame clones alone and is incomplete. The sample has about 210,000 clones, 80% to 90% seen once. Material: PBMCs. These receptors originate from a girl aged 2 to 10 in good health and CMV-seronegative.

The CDR3 coding sequence is TGTGCCAGCAGTCTCGACAGGGATGGGGGCTACACCTTC. Its protein is CASSLDRDGGYTF. This rearrangement joins TRBV27 to TRBJ1-2; 7 bases are a match to TRBD1. Germline-derived CDR1 and CDR2 are MNHEY and SMNVEV (reference sequence). There are 13 residues in the CDR3. After removal of 5 bases from V and 8 bases from J, the junction contained 8 bases not matched to a gene.

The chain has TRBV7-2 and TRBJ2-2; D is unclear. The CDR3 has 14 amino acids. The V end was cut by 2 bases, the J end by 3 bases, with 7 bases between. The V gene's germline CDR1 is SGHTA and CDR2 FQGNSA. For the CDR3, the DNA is TGTGCCAGCAGCTTACACGGGTACACCGGGGAGCTGTTTTTT. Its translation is CASSLHGYTGELFF.

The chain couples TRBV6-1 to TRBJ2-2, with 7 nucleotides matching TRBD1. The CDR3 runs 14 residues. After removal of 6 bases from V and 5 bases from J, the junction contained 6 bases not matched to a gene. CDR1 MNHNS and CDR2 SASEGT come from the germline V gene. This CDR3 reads CASRMTGRTGELFF. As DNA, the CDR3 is TGTGCCAGCAGGATGACAGGGCGGACCGGGGAGCTGTTTTTT.

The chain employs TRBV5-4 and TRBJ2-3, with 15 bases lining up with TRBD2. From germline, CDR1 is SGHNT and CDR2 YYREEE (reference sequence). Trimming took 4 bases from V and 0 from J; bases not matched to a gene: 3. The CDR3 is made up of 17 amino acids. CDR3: CASSRTSGGASTDTQYF. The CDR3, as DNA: TGTGCCAGCAGCCGGACTAGCGGGGGGGCAAGCACAGATACGCAGTATTTT.

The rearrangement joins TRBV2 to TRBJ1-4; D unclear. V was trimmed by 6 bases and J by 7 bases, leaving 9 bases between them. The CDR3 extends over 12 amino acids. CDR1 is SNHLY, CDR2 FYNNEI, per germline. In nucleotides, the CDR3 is TGTGCCAGCAGAGAGGGCTTTGAAAAACTGTTTTTT. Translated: CASREGFEKLFF.

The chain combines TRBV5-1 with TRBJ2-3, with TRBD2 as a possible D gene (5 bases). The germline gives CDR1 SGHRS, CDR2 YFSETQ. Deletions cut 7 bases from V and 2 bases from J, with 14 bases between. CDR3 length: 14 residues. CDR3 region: CASGGGRPTDTQYF. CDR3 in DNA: TGCGCCAGCGGAGGTGGGCGACCCACAGATACGCAGTATTTT.

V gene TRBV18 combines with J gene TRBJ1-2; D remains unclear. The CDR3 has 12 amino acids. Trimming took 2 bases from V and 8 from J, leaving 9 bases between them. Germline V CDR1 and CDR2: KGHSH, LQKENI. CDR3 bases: TGTGCCAGCTCACCAGCCCGGGAAGGCTACACCTTC. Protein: CASSPAREGYTF.

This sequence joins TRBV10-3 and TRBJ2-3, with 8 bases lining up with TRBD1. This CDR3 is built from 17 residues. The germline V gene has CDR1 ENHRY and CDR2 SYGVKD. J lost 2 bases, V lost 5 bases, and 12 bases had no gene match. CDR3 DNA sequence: TGTGCCATCAGTCAGGGGGCAACAAGGGGGCCCACAGATACGCAGTATTTT. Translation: CAISQGATRGPTDTQYF.

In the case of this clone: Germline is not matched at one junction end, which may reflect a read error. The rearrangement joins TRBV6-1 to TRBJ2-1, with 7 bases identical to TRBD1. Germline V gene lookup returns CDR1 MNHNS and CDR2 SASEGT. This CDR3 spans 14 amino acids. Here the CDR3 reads CASSELLGGSEQLF. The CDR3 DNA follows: TGTGCCAGCAGTGAATTATTAGGGGGCTCTGAGCAGCTCTTC.

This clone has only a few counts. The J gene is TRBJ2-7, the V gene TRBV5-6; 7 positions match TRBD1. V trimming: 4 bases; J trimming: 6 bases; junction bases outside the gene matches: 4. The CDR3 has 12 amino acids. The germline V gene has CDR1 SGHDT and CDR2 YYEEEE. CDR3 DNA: TGTGCCAGCAGCCTCGGGACAGTCGAGCAGTACTTC. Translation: CASSLGTVEQYF.

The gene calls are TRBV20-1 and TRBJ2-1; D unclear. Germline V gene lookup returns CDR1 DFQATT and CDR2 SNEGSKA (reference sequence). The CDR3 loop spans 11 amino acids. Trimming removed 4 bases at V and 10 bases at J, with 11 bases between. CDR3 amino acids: CSATPIREQFF. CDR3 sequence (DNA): TGCAGTGCTACACCCATTCGGGAGCAGTTCTTC.

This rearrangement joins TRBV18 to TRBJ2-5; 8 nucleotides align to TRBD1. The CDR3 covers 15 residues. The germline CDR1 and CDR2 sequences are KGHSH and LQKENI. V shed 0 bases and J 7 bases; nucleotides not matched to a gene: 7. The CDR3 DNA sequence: TGTGCCAGCTCACCACCGGGACAGGCCCTCGGGACCCAGTACTTC. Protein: CASSPPGQALGTQYF.

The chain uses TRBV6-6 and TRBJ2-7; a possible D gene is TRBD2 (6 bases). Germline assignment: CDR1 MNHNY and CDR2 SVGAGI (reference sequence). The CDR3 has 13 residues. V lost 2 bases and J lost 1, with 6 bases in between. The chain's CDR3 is CASSYGGSYEQYF. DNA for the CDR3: TGTGCCAGCAGTTACGGGGGGTCCTACGAGCAGTACTTC.

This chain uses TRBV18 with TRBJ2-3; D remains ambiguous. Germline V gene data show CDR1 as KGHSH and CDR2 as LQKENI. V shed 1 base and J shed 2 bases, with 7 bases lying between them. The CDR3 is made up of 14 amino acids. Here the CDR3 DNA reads TGTGCCAGCTCACCACGATACTACACAGATACGCAGTATTTT. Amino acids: CASSPRYYTDTQYF.

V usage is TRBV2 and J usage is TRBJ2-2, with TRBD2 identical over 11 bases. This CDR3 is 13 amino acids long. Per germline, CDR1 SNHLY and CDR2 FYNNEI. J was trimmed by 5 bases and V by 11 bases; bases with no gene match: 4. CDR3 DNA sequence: TGTGCCGCTAGCGGGGGGAAGACCGGGGAGCTGTTTTTT. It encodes CAASGGKTGELFF.

CDR3 region: CASSPGLAKGELFF. CDR3 nucleotides: TGTGCCAGCAGTCCCGGACTCGCGAAGGGGGAGCTGTTTTTT. The chain recombines TRBV6-1 with TRBJ2-2; perhaps TRBD2 as D (5 bases). CDR1 is MNHNS and CDR2 is SASEGT in the germline V gene. Trimming pared 5 bases from V and 8 bases from J, leaving 15 bases between. This CDR3 comprises 14 residues.

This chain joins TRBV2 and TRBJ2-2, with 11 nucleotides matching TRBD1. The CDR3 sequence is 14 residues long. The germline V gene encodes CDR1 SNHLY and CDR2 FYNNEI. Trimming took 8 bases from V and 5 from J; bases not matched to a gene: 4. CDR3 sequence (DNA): TGTGCCAGCTCCGGGACAGGGGGGACCGGGGAGCTGTTTTTT. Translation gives CASSGTGGTGELFF.

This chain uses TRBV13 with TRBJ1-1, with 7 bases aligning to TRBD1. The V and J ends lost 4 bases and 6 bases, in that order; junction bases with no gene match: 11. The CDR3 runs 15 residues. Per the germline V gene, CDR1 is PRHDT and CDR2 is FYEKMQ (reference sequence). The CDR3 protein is CASSSQTGLRAEAFF. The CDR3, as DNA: TGTGCCAGCAGCTCCCAGACAGGGTTGAGGGCTGAAGCTTTCTTT.

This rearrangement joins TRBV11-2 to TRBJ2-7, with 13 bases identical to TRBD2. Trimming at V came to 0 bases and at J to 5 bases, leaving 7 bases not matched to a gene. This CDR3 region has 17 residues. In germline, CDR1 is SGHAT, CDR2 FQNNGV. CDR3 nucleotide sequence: TGTGCCAGCAGCTTAGATCCGACTAGCGGGGGGTACGACGAGCAGTACTTC. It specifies CASSLDPTSGGYDEQYF. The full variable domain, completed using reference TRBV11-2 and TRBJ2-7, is EAGVAQSPRYKIIEKRQSVAFWCNPISGHATLYWYQQILGQGPKLLIQFQNNGVVDDSQLPKDRFSAERLKGVDSTLKIQPAKLEDSAVYLCASSLDPTSGGYDEQYFGPGTRLTVT.

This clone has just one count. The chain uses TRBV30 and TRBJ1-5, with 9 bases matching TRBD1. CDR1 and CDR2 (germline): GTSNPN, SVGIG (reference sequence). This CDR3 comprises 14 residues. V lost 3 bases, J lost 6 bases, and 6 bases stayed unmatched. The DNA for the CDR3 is TGTGCCTGGAGCCCGGGACAGGGAAGTCAGCCCCAGCATTTT. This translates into CAWSPGQGSQPQHF.

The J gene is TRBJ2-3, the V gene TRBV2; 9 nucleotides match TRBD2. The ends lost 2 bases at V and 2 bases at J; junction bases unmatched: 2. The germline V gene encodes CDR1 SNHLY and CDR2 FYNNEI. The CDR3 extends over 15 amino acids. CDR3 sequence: CASSELAGTTDTQYF. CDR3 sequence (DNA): TGTGCCAGCAGTGAACTAGCGGGGACCACAGATACGCAGTATTTT.